This record covers a single T cell receptor beta chain. What it binds is unknown. Primers for the PCR totalled 60 Vbeta and 13 Jbeta. Sequencing was performed with immunoSEQ multiplex PCR; in TCRdb, only in-frame clones are kept and a portion is missing. The sample consists of approximately 190,000 clones, roughly 80% of them appearing once. These data belong to a study of cytomegalovirus exposure and HLA in healthy donors. Study-wide points: Altogether, around 160 TCR beta chains were recorded as cytomegalovirus-associated. Highest at DRB1 and lowest at HLA-C, TCR association rates differed among HLA loci in a later analysis. Later, an analysis found that common viral pathogens appeared to be linked with several of the most significant clusters.

This CDR3 region has 14 residues. V was shortened by 6 bases and J by 3 bases, with 14 bases between the two germline ends. The germline V gene has CDR1 MDHEN and CDR2 SYDVKM. V and J are TRBV28 and TRBJ1-2; tentative D call: TRBD1 (5 bases). The material sequenced was PBMCs. This receptor was obtained from a woman aged 45-60 years in good health and CMV-seropositive. In DNA, the CDR3 is TGTGCCAGCAGCGGCGGGGGTCGTGACTATGGCTACACCTTC. Translating gives CASSGGGRDYGYTF.